These 9 T cell receptor beta chains originate from one sample sequenced in a study of T cell responses to AZD1222 COVID-19 vaccine. TCRdb's table, derived via immunoSEQ multiplex PCR, lists solely in-frame clones and lacks some. The data hold about 140,000 clones, with about nine tenths observed a single time. The sample in question was peripheral blood, obtained on day 0 of AZD1222 vaccination. These receptor sequences come from an adult in good health.

This sequence joins TRBV7-9 and TRBJ2-5; no clear D. CDR1 SEHNR and CDR2 FQNEAQ come from the germline V gene (reference sequence). V was trimmed by 3 bases and J by 1 base, leaving 9 bases between them. This CDR3 has 14 residues. In DNA form, the CDR3 reads TGTGCCAGCAGCTTCCGACAAGTCCAAGAGACCCAGTACTTC. Its translation is CASSFRQVQETQYF.

The chain couples TRBV27 to TRBJ2-5; a possible D gene is TRBD2 (6 bases). The length of the CDR3 is 13 residues. The V end lost 5 bases, the J end lost 5 bases, and 12 bases lay between the germline ends. Germline values: CDR1 MNHEY, CDR2 SMNVEV (reference sequence). CDR3 nucleotides: TGTGCCAGCAGTCCCTACAGCGGGGAGACCCAGTACTTC. Protein product: CASSPYSGETQYF.

The genes are TRBV5-1 and TRBJ2-2, with 7 bases lining up with TRBD2. Germline lookup yields CDR1 SGHRS and CDR2 YFSETQ. Trimming removed 0 bases from V and 1 base from J; junction bases left unmatched: 3. CDR3 length: 16 residues. DNA of the CDR3: TGCGCCAGCAGCTTGGTGGCTAGCGGGAACACCGGGGAGCTGTTTTTT. Amino acid sequence: CASSLVASGNTGELFF.

This chain links TRBV19 with TRBJ2-3; D call uncertain. Germline lookup yields CDR1 LNHDA and CDR2 SQIVND (reference sequence). Trimming cost V 5 bases and J 1 base, with 10 bases left between them. The CDR3 has 14 residues. CDR3 coding DNA: TGTGCCAGTAGTGATCAGAGTGGCACAGATACGCAGTATTTT. It encodes CASSDQSGTDTQYF. Together with reference TRBV19 and TRBJ2-3, the CDR3 gives the full variable domain: DGGITQSPKYLFRKEGQNVTLSCEQNLNHDAMYWYRQDPGQGLRLIYYSQIVNDFQKGDIAEGYSVSREKKESFPLTVTSAQKNPTAFYLCASSDQSGTDTQYFGPGTRLTVL.

The rearrangement joins TRBV2 to TRBJ1-2, with no clear D. The CDR3 length is 10 residues. V was trimmed by 11 bases and J by 8 bases, leaving 12 bases between them. CDR1 and CDR2 from the germline V gene are SNHLY and FYNNEI. The CDR3 DNA reads TGTGCCGCCTATCTTGACGGCTACACCTTC. Residues: CAAYLDGYTF.

This clone appeared once. The V and J genes are TRBV6-5 and TRBJ1-2; D is perhaps TRBD1 (5 bases). The germline CDR1 and CDR2 sequences are MNHEY and SVGAGI. V was trimmed by 0 bases and J by 8 bases, leaving 10 bases between them. This CDR3 spans 13 amino acids. The CDR3, as DNA: TGTGCCAGCAGTTACTCGACAGTAAAGGGCTACACCTTC. Translating it yields CASSYSTVKGYTF.

The V and J genes are TRBV5-1 and TRBJ2-1, with D uncertain. V lost 5 bases, J lost 0 bases, and 12 bases lay in between. The germline V gene has CDR1 SGHRS and CDR2 YFSETQ. The CDR3 covers 15 residues. CDR3 in amino acids: CASRQDINSYNEQFF. CDR3 bases: TGCGCCAGCAGACAAGACATCAACTCCTACAATGAGCAGTTCTTC.

The chain joins TRBV15 to TRBJ2-1; D not resolved. There are 15 residues in the CDR3. Trimming removed 7 bases from V and 3 bases from J, with 16 bases in between. The V gene's germline CDR1 is LNHNV and CDR2 YYDKDF (reference sequence). CDR3 loop: CATKLHTEFYNEQFF. The CDR3 DNA reads as TGTGCCACCAAGTTGCACACGGAGTTCTACAATGAGCAGTTCTTC.

V gene TRBV6-6 combines with J gene TRBJ2-5; D unclear. Germline loops: CDR1 MNHNY, CDR2 SVGAGI (reference sequence). The germline V and J ends were trimmed by 5 bases and 3 bases, with 7 bases remaining between them. The CDR3 is 12 residues long. CDR3 in amino acids: CASSRSEETQYF. In DNA form, the CDR3 reads TGTGCCAGCAGTCGATCCGAAGAGACCCAGTACTTC.